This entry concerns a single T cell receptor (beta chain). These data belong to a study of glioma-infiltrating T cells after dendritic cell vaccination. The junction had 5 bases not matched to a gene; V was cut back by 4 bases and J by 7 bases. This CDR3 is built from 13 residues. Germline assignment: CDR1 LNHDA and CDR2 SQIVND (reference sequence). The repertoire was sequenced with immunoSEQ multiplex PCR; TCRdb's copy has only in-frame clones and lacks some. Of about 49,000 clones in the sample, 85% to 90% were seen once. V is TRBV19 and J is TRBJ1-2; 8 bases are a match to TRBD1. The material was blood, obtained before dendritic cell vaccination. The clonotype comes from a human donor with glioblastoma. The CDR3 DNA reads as TGTGCCAGTAGTACGGGACAGGCGGGTGGCTACACCTTC. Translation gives CASSTGQAGGYTF.